This T cell receptor beta chain was captured in a study of spatial heterogeneity in lung cancer. Individual TCR cDNA molecules each bore their own unique molecular identifier. TCRdb ran MiXCR on the 5' RACE reads and lists one entry per CDR3 protein. The sample gives 6,900 or so distinct CDR3 sequences, approximately 12% of which show up once; 22% is in the top ten. This sample's time point: sample taken at primary tumor resection. The donor group consisted of around 70 patients who had untreated, early-stage non-small cell lung cancer. The study, taken as a whole, reports: Counts that tracked tumor mutation counts were those of expanded intratumoral alpha and beta TCRs.

This clonotype was seen ten or more times. Its specificity is unknown. This beta chain appears as a stray read in a library generated for alpha chains; its size is not informative. Germline CDR1 reads SGHTA; CDR2 reads FQGNSA. Deletions cut 5 bases from V and 4 bases from J, with 14 bases between. The CDR3 is made up of 15 amino acids. Specimen: lung tumor tissue, collected at surgery. The rearrangement links TRBV7-2 to TRBJ2-2; tentatively, D is TRBD1 (6 bases). The clonotype originates from a male donor with early-stage non-small cell lung cancer. CDR3 DNA sequence: TGTGCCAGCAGCCTGAGACAGGCGAGCACCGGGGAGCTGTTTTTT. Translating gives CASSLRQASTGELFF.